Listed below are T cell receptor beta chains from one sample, sequenced in a study of OX40 agonist ivuxolimab in advanced cancers. Sequencing used immunoSEQ multiplex PCR; TCRdb keeps in-frame clones, though not all of them. The sample yields 80,000 to 130,000 clones, about nine tenths seen once. Sequenced material: CD4+ or CD8+ T cells sorted from blood, taken in a trial of the OX40 agonist ivuxolimab. These receptor sequences come from an adult with an advanced solid tumor such as melanoma, head and neck, liver or kidney cancer. Each CDR3 is given with its conserved first and last residue. D genes are given only for firm matches. For some rows the clone size is stated as once, few or many, or as a class when expanded; others skip it.

d_call	v_call	clone_size	j_call	cdr3_aa	cdr3_nt
-	TRBV1	-	TRBJ1-1	CTSSNDSDMNTEAFF	TGCACCAGCAGCAACGACAGCGATATGAACACTGAAGCTTTCTTT
-	TRBV12-5	-	TRBJ1-1	CASGSSSRGAEAFF	TGTGCTAGTGGTTCCTCCTCCAGGGGCGCTGAAGCTTTCTTT
TRBD1	TRBV6-6	-	TRBJ1-4	CATRDRDEKLFF	TGTGCCACCCGTGACAGGGATGAAAAACTGTTTTTT
TRBD1	TRBV2	-	TRBJ1-1	CASSEVSGTGYEVNTEAFF	TGTGCCAGCAGTGAAGTGTCCGGGACAGGGTATGAGGTGAACACTGAAGCTTTCTTT
TRBD1	TRBV5-1	once	TRBJ2-3	CASSPGQGTGVTQYF	TGCGCCAGCAGCCCGGGACAGGGGACGGGGGTTACGCAGTATTTT
-	TRBV5-1	-	TRBJ1-4	CASSSGYQNEKLFF	TGCGCCAGCAGCTCAGGGTACCAAAATGAAAAACTGTTTTTT
TRBD1	TRBV6-5	few	TRBJ1-1	CASSDGQGTEAFF	TGTGCCAGCAGTGACGGACAGGGGACTGAAGCTTTCTTT
TRBD2	TRBV14	-	TRBJ2-2	CASSRRVTSGSTGELFF	TGTGCCAGCAGCCGAAGGGTAACTAGCGGGAGCACCGGGGAGCTGTTTTTT
-	TRBV6-4	-	TRBJ1-2	CASSDRVMHGYTF	TGTGCCAGCAGTGACAGGGTTATGCATGGCTACACCTTC
-	TRBV23-1	-	TRBJ1-1	CASSLKGPEAFF	TGCGCCAGCAGTTTGAAGGGCCCTGAAGCTTTCTTT
TRBD1	TRBV18	-	TRBJ2-1	CASSPRDSVVRGEQFF	TGTGCCAGCTCACCGAGGGACAGTGTGGTACGAGGCGAGCAGTTCTTC
-	TRBV5-6	-	TRBJ2-1	CASSLAGGGHNEQFF	TGTGCCAGCAGCTTGGCCGGTGGGGGACACAATGAGCAGTTCTTC
TRBD1	TRBV6-5	-	TRBJ2-7	CASSQRQGATYEQYF	TGTGCCAGCAGCCAACGACAGGGGGCCACCTACGAGCAGTACTTC
-	TRBV5-4	-	TRBJ2-1	CASSGTLAYNEQFF	TGTGCCAGCAGCGGGACATTAGCCTACAATGAGCAGTTCTTC
-	TRBV5-1	-	TRBJ2-5	CASSLIGRNQETQYF	TGCGCCAGCAGCTTGATCGGGAGAAACCAAGAGACCCAGTACTTC
TRBD1	TRBV19	-	TRBJ1-3	CASSTGTDPSGNTIYF	TGTGCCAGTAGTACCGGGACAGACCCATCTGGAAACACCATATATTTT
-	TRBV2	-	TRBJ2-1	CASSRQGRYNEQFF	TGTGCCAGCAGTAGGCAGGGACGTTACAATGAGCAGTTCTTC
-	TRBV5-5	-	TRBJ2-3	CASSLLALGAHTQYF	TGTGCCAGCAGCTTACTGGCTCTCGGAGCACATACGCAGTATTTT
TRBD2	TRBV5-8	-	TRBJ2-2	CASSGGVSGRNTGELFF	TGTGCCAGCAGCGGAGGGGTTAGCGGGAGAAACACCGGGGAGCTGTTTTTT
-	TRBV7-8	-	TRBJ2-1	CASSLDSGNEQFF	TGTGCCAGCAGCTTAGACTCTGGCAATGAGCAGTTCTTC
-	TRBV11-2	-	TRBJ2-7	CASTPGAASYEQYF	TGTGCCAGCACGCCAGGGGCCGCCTCCTACGAGCAGTACTTC
-	TRBV27	few	TRBJ2-2	CASTRQESTGELFF	TGTGCCAGCACACGACAGGAGAGCACCGGGGAGCTGTTTTTT